This is a list of T cell receptor beta chains from one sample in a study of shared clonotypes between healthy human individuals. Produced via immunoSEQ multiplex PCR; TCRdb's table is partial and in-frame only. The repertoire has under 1 million clones, roughly 96% of them found once; the top ten carry about 0.21%. Sequenced input: naive CD8+ T cells sorted from blood. The source of these receptors is a man in his thirties or forties in good health. CDR3s include the opening cysteine and the closing phenylalanine or tryptophan. A D gene is named only where the DNA matches it firmly. Only part of the rows carry a size: once, few, many, or a class if the clone is expanded.

CDR3 protein	CDR3 DNA	J gene	D gene	CDR3 length	V gene	clone size
CASSLSDPGTGDYEQYF	TGTGCCAGCAGTTTATCGGACCCCGGGACAGGGGACTACGAGCAGTACTTC	TRBJ2-7	TRBD1	17	TRBV27	.
CASSLIGQGFDEQYF	TGTGCCAGCAGCTTGATTGGGCAGGGGTTCGACGAGCAGTACTTC	TRBJ2-7	.	15	TRBV7-9	.
CASSFHQRERPGGELFF	TGTGCCAGCAGTTTCCACCAGCGGGAGCGCCCCGGCGGGGAGCTGTTTTTT	TRBJ2-2	TRBD2	17	TRBV28	.
CASATDRSTLYNEQFF	TGTGCCAGCGCAACGGACAGGTCGACCCTTTACAATGAGCAGTTCTTC	TRBJ2-1	TRBD1	16	TRBV18	.
CASSWGLVANYGQFF	TGTGCCAGCAGCTGGGGACTAGTTGCCAATTATGGGCAGTTCTTC	TRBJ2-1	TRBD2	15	TRBV7-2	.
CASSLALGGGDEQFF	TGTGCCAGCAGCTTAGCGCTCGGCGGGGGAGATGAGCAGTTCTTC	TRBJ2-1	TRBD2	15	TRBV7-8	.
CASSLDRAGWEGYEQYF	TGTGCCAGCAGCTTAGATCGTGCAGGGTGGGAAGGATACGAGCAGTACTTC	TRBJ2-7	.	17	TRBV11-2	.
CASSSLWTGGVVGEKLFF	TGTGCCAGCAGTTCTTTGTGGACAGGGGGCGTCGTAGGTGAAAAACTGTTTTTT	TRBJ1-4	TRBD1	18	TRBV27	.
CASSEPSRQPQHF	TGTGCCAGCAGCGAGCCCAGCCGGCAGCCCCAGCATTTT	TRBJ1-5	.	13	TRBV9	.
CASSRQTGADTEAFF	TGTGCCAGCAGCCGTCAAACAGGGGCGGACACTGAAGCTTTCTTT	TRBJ1-1	TRBD1	15	TRBV27	.
CASSVLGGSGLDGYGYTF	TGTGCCAGCAGCGTCCTCGGAGGTTCTGGCCTAGACGGCTATGGCTACACCTTC	TRBJ1-2	.	18	TRBV5-8	.
CASTGIGNQPQHF	TGTGCCAGCACAGGGATCGGCAATCAGCCCCAGCATTTT	TRBJ1-5	.	13	TRBV2	.
CASSLSSGVQQYF	TGTGCTAGCAGCCTATCGTCGGGGGTCCAGCAGTACTTC	TRBJ2-7	.	13	TRBV7-7	.
CASSSPASGYEQYF	TGTGCCAGCAGCTCCCCGGCCTCCGGCTACGAGCAGTACTTC	TRBJ2-7	.	14	TRBV13	.
CASRAGQAIKPQHF	TGTGCCAGCAGGGCCGGACAGGCTATCAAGCCCCAGCATTTT	TRBJ1-5	TRBD1	14	TRBV27	.
CASSFTWDRANEQYF	TGTGCCAGCAGTTTCACCTGGGACAGGGCTAACGAGCAGTACTTC	TRBJ2-7	TRBD1	15	TRBV27	.
CASSSRDIENYGYTF	TGTGCCAGCAGCTCCCGGGACATTGAGAACTATGGCTACACCTTC	TRBJ1-2	.	15	TRBV7-8	.
CSASQPAFF	TGCAGTGCTTCTCAACCAGCTTTCTTT	TRBJ1-1	.	9	TRBV20-1	.
CASTKTDRVDYF	TGTGCCAGCACCAAAACGGACAGGGTGGACTACTTC	TRBJ2-4	TRBD1	12	TRBV9	.
CASSLWTGTGLFF	TGTGCCAGCAGTCTCTGGACAGGGACGGGACTGTTTTTT	TRBJ1-4	TRBD1	13	TRBV28	.
CASSLDAPGNTIYF	TGTGCCAGCAGCTTAGACGCCCCTGGAAACACCATATATTTT	TRBJ1-3	.	14	TRBV7-2	.
CASSQDRDTNQPQHF	TGCGCCAGCAGCCAAGACCGGGACACAAATCAGCCCCAGCATTTT	TRBJ1-5	.	15	TRBV4-1	.
CASSLALAGYGNEQFF	TGCGCCAGCAGCTTGGCCCTAGCGGGATATGGTAATGAGCAGTTCTTC	TRBJ2-1	TRBD2	16	TRBV5-1	.
CASSQVAGGSSYEQYF	TGCGCCAGCAGCCAAGTAGCGGGAGGGAGCTCCTACGAGCAGTACTTC	TRBJ2-7	TRBD2	16	TRBV4-1	.
CASSPGVRPEQYF	TGTGCCAGCAGCCCAGGGGTTCGGCCAGAGCAGTACTTC	TRBJ2-7	.	13	TRBV9	.
CATSRGPARDREKLFF	TGTGCCACCAGCAGGGGGCCTGCCCGCGACAGGGAAAAACTGTTTTTT	TRBJ1-4	.	16	TRBV15	.
CASSDSYGYTF	TGTGCCAGCTCGGACAGCTATGGCTACACCTTC	TRBJ1-2	.	11	TRBV18	.
CASSSHLYEQYF	TGTGCCAGCAGTTCCCACCTCTACGAGCAGTACTTC	TRBJ2-7	.	12	TRBV27	.
CASSYGMGQSLNEQYF	TGTGCCAGCAGTTACGGCATGGGACAGTCCCTTAATGAGCAGTACTTC	TRBJ2-7	TRBD1	16	TRBV6-5	.
CASSLSGGTQPQHF	TGTGCCAGCAGCTTATCAGGGGGAACTCAGCCCCAGCATTTT	TRBJ1-5	TRBD1	14	TRBV7-9	.
CASSFGSGNQPQHF	TGTGCCAGCAGTTTCGGCAGCGGCAATCAGCCCCAGCATTTT	TRBJ1-5	.	14	TRBV27	.
CASSARQGANQPQHF	TGTGCCAGCAGTGCTAGACAGGGGGCTAATCAGCCCCAGCATTTT	TRBJ1-5	TRBD1	15	TRBV6-1	once
CASRTSTLYEQYF	TGTGCCAGCAGGACGTCAACCCTTTACGAGCAGTACTTC	TRBJ2-7	.	13	TRBV6-6	.
CASSLKTDSYEQYF	TGTGCCAGCAGCTTGAAGACGGATTCCTACGAGCAGTACTTC	TRBJ2-7	.	14	TRBV5-6	.
CASSPLRGANYGYTF	TGTGCCAGCAGCCCCCTGCGGGGGGCCAACTATGGCTACACCTTC	TRBJ1-2	.	15	TRBV6-5	.
CASRPSSGRDYGELFF	TGTGCCAGTAGGCCGAGTAGCGGGAGAGACTACGGGGAGCTGTTTTTT	TRBJ2-2	TRBD2	16	TRBV19	.
CATSRGASGRASYEQYF	TGTGCCACCAGCAGAGGGGCTAGCGGGAGAGCCAGCTACGAGCAGTACTTC	TRBJ2-7	TRBD2	17	TRBV15	.
CASSLGTLTDYTF	TGCGCCAGCAGCTTGGGGACCTTGACAGACTACACCTTC	TRBJ1-2	.	13	TRBV5-1	.
CASSSGRNTGELFF	TGTGCCAGCAGCTCTGGGAGGAACACCGGGGAGCTGTTTTTT	TRBJ2-2	.	14	TRBV7-3	.
CANLLMNTEAFF	TGTGCCAACCTCCTTATGAACACTGAAGCTTTCTTT	TRBJ1-1	.	12	TRBV2	.
CASSQTRGSSYEQYF	TGCGCCAGCAGCCAAACCAGGGGGAGCTCCTACGAGCAGTACTTC	TRBJ2-7	TRBD1	15	TRBV4-1	.
CASSLTGSEAFF	TGTGCCAGCAGTTTGACAGGGAGTGAAGCTTTCTTT	TRBJ1-1	TRBD1	12	TRBV6-5	.
CASSGAGGSGELFF	TGCGCCAGCAGTGGGGCGGGAGGATCCGGGGAGCTGTTTTTT	TRBJ2-2	TRBD2	14	TRBV10-1	few
CASSVNGLAHNEQFF	TGTGCCAGCAGCGTAAACGGACTAGCCCACAATGAGCAGTTCTTC	TRBJ2-1	TRBD2	15	TRBV9	.
CASSWGLAGGPLETQYF	TGTGCCAGCAGCTGGGGACTAGCGGGAGGGCCTTTAGAGACCCAGTACTTC	TRBJ2-5	TRBD2	17	TRBV7-8	.
CASSAGTSGTLNEQYF	TGTGCCAGCAGCGCCGGGACTAGCGGGACTTTAAACGAGCAGTACTTC	TRBJ2-7	TRBD2	16	TRBV7-9	.
CASSMVLAGEVAGELFF	TGTGCCAGCAGCATGGTCCTAGCGGGAGAGGTAGCCGGGGAGCTGTTTTTT	TRBJ2-2	TRBD2	17	TRBV13	.
CASSPPGRMNTEAFF	TGTGCCAGCAGTCCCCCGGGCCGCATGAACACTGAAGCTTTCTTT	TRBJ1-1	.	15	TRBV27	.
CSVPPAGREGTEAFF	TGCAGCGTTCCCCCGGCGGGCAGGGAAGGCACTGAAGCTTTCTTT	TRBJ1-1	.	15	TRBV29-1	.
CASSSGTGLTDTQYF	TGTGCCAGCAGCTCCGGGACAGGGCTTACAGATACGCAGTATTTT	TRBJ2-3	TRBD1	15	TRBV7-9	.
CASRSTGELFF	TGTGCCAGCAGGTCCACCGGGGAGCTGTTTTTT	TRBJ2-2	.	11	TRBV7-9	.
CASSLGQGTEAFF	TGTGCCAGTAGCCTGGGCCAAGGCACTGAAGCTTTCTTT	TRBJ1-1	.	13	TRBV19	.
CASSLYRAYEQYF	TGTGCCAGCAGCTTATACAGGGCCTACGAGCAGTACTTC	TRBJ2-7	.	13	TRBV11-2	.
CASSHASTYRTANTGELFF	TGCGCCAGCAGCCATGCAAGTACCTATAGAACAGCTAACACCGGGGAGCTGTTTTTT	TRBJ2-2	.	19	TRBV4-3	.
CASSSMDWPSYNEQFF	TGTGCCAGCAGTTCAATGGACTGGCCCTCCTACAATGAGCAGTTCTTC	TRBJ2-1	.	16	TRBV27	.
CASSLDQGVGNTIYF	TGCGCCAGCAGCTTGGACCAGGGTGTCGGAAACACCATATATTTT	TRBJ1-3	.	15	TRBV5-1	.
CASSSRRIGDTQYF	TGTGCCAGCAGTTCTAGAAGAATCGGGGATACGCAGTATTTT	TRBJ2-3	.	14	TRBV27	.
CASSLSTRHTDTQYF	TGTGCCAGCAGTTTATCCACACGACACACAGATACGCAGTATTTT	TRBJ2-3	.	15	TRBV27	.
CASSEDRARYGYTF	TGCGCCAGCAGCGAAGACAGAGCGCGGTATGGCTACACCTTC	TRBJ1-2	.	14	TRBV4-1	once
CASSLGFGQALEQYF	TGTGCCAGCAGCTTAGGCTTTGGACAGGCCCTCGAGCAGTACTTC	TRBJ2-7	TRBD1	15	TRBV7-9	.